What follows are 4 T cell receptor beta chains derived from one specimen sequenced in a study of metastatic and nonmetastatic thyroid tumors. Via MiXCR, TCRdb re-called the PCR reads. The repertoire consists of fewer than 40,000 clones, with approximately 17% occurring once and the leading ten covering about 6.8%. Every patient was untreated before thyroid surgery. The source material was blood. Receptors originate from a male donor with papillary thyroid cancer or a benign thyroid nodule (not recorded which). Some clones in this sample may be carry-over from other donors' samples.

This clone has a count of ten or more. The V call is TRBV7-3, the J call TRBJ2-2; TRBD2 agrees at 10 bases. The V gene end was trimmed by 5 bases and the J gene end by 0 bases; junction bases not matched to a gene: 3. Germline CDR1 SGHTA, CDR2 FQGTGA. This CDR3 is 16 amino acids long. The CDR3: CASSLLAGANTGELFF. CDR3 sequence (DNA): TGTGCCAGCAGCCTCCTAGCGGGGGCGAACACCGGGGAGCTGTTTTTT.

As regards this clone: The junction departs from the called germline gene at one end, perhaps through a read error. The chain employs TRBV11-3 and TRBJ2-7; maybe TRBD2 (6 bases). Germline lookup yields CDR1 SGHNT and CDR2 YENEEA. This CDR3 region has 16 residues. As DNA, the CDR3 is TGTGCCAGCAGCCGACCTAGCGTGAGGGGTCCATACGAGCAGCACTTC. It codes for CASSRPSVRGPYEQHF.

This clone was seen repeatedly, ten times or more. Here the CDR3 DNA reads TGCAGTGCTAGTCCGCAGGGACAGACTAGGGATCCGTTCTTC. Translated: CSASPQGQTRDPFF. The V call is TRBV20-1, the J call TRBJ2-1; TRBD1 might be the D (7 bases). The germline CDR1 and CDR2 sequences are DFQATT and SNEGSKA (reference sequence). CDR3 size: 14 residues. The V and J ends lost 3 bases and 15 bases respectively, with 24 bases between them.

This clone occurred many times. This chain joins TRBV2 and TRBJ2-5; no reliable D call. Germline-derived CDR1 and CDR2 are SNHLY and FYNNEI. Trimming cost V 4 bases and J 0 bases, with 9 bases left between them. This CDR3 contains 14 residues. The CDR3 loop reads CASSVGWYQETQYF. The CDR3 bases are TGTGCCAGCAGTGTGGGCTGGTACCAAGAGACCCAGTACTTC.